This T cell receptor (beta chain) comes out of a study of blood T cell repertoires in COVID-19. One Seattle source followed patients from active infection through their disease course. The CDR3 is 14 residues long. The V end lost 3 bases, the J end lost 0 bases, and 11 bases lay between the germline ends. CDR1 is DFQATT, CDR2 SNEGSKA, per germline (reference sequence). Original processing notes: Reference gene primer amplification gave nucleated cell count estimates. TCRdb's table, derived via immunoSEQ multiplex PCR, lists solely in-frame clones and lacks some. The V and J calls and clone size are taken from that table; D and trimming were inferred from the DNA. In the table there are over 95,000 clones, roughly 85% of which are singletons.

The J gene is TRBJ1-1, the V gene TRBV20-1, with D perhaps TRBD1 (6 bases). This receptor was obtained from a woman aged 55 to 70 with COVID-19, enrolled during active disease. Sequences were obtained from peripheral blood. The CDR3 is CSASGQGMNTEAFF. CDR3 in DNA: TGCAGTGCTAGTGGGCAGGGGATGAACACTGAAGCTTTCTTT.